The clone carrying this T cell receptor beta chain was seen a handful of times. Its antigen is currently unknown. Genomic DNA acted as the template from which TCR beta VDJ combination and CDR3 sequence profiling were carried out. One entry per CDR3 protein, called by TCRdb with MiXCR from the reads. The data hold approximately 99,000 distinct CDR3 sequences, with around 50% observed a single time. This sample stems from a study of CD8+CD57+ T cells in acquired aplastic anemia. The study, taken as a whole, reports: No significant patient-versus-control difference appeared in CD8+ Simpson's diversity.

The source is a human donor in good health, serving as a control. The sample consisted of sorted CD4+, CD8+, or CD8+CD57+ T cells (not recorded which) from PBMCs.

The CDR3 DNA reads as TGTGCCAGCAGCCACTCTTCCCTAGCCGACACAGATACGCAGTATTTT. Protein sequence: CASSHSSLADTDTQYF. The V gene is TRBV5-6, the J gene TRBJ2-3; TRBD2 is a possible D gene (5 bases). V lost 4 bases, J lost 2 bases, and 17 bases lay in between. From germline, CDR1 is SGHDT and CDR2 YYEEEE. The CDR3 consists of 16 residues.